These T cell receptor beta chains were read from a single sample in a study of blood T cell repertoires in COVID-19. The assay was immunoSEQ multiplex PCR, and TCRdb's table has in-frame clones only and misses some. There are around 150,000 clones in the sample; around four fifths occur only once, and approximately 11% lies in the top ten. The specimen sequenced was peripheral blood. Source of these receptors: a man aged 60 to 75 who had recovered from COVID-19. CDR3s include the opening cysteine and the closing phenylalanine or tryptophan. The size field is filled for only some rows; it gives once, few, many or a size class.

V,J,size,CDR3
TRBV3-1/TRBV3-2,TRBJ2-5,-,CASSQTGGETQYF
TRBV28,TRBJ1-2,-,CASRRQTGGDYGYTF
TRBV29-1,TRBJ2-5,-,CSVPIGGGQGETQYF
TRBV4-3,TRBJ1-2,-,CASSQDLGQGWSGYTF
TRBV18,TRBJ1-1,-,CASSPPGGLRTEAFF
TRBV6-5,TRBJ2-5,-,CASSSGPGGTQYF
TRBV5-6,TRBJ1-6,-,CASSFYRGGISSYNSPLHF
TRBV2,TRBJ1-5,few,CASRGRGGNQPQHF
TRBV6-5,TRBJ1-2,-,CASTKTRLRGGYTF
TRBV12-3/TRBV12-4,TRBJ2-7,-,CASSPPGVYEQYF
TRBV28,TRBJ2-7,-,CASSLSSGGRVEQYF
TRBV4-3,TRBJ2-3,once,CASSQEQGEDTQYF
TRBV7-2,TRBJ2-3,-,CASSYSGSGTDTQYF
TRBV19,TRBJ1-1,-,CASSPLLNTEAFF
TRBV6-5,TRBJ1-6,-,CASSHDREHNSPLHF
TRBV20-1,TRBJ1-3,-,CSARERGTIYF
TRBV11-1,TRBJ1-1,-,CASSPQGNTEAFF
TRBV28,TRBJ2-7,few,CASSYRGSASYEQYF
TRBV6-2/TRBV6-3,TRBJ2-7,-,CASSPGTGAGEQYF
TRBV19,TRBJ1-5,-,CASSPQGQVGNQPQHF
TRBV5-6,TRBJ2-7,once,CASSSEAEQYF
TRBV5-4,TRBJ1-1,-,CASSSTQGANTEAFF
TRBV14,TRBJ2-2,-,CASSPRTANTGELFF
TRBV7-9,TRBJ1-4,-,CASSFTGRGEKLFF
TRBV6-4,TRBJ1-3,-,CASPRDGQGAGNTIYF
TRBV6-2/TRBV6-3,TRBJ2-7,few,CASSSDRAFYEQYF
TRBV19,TRBJ2-7,few,CASSHHNRDRGVYEQYF
TRBV15,TRBJ2-2,-,CATSRDGGQLTGELFF
TRBV3-1/TRBV3-2,TRBJ2-7,-,CASSHLRGTYEQYF
TRBV2,TRBJ2-7,many,CASSEDGGYEQYF
TRBV4-1,TRBJ2-3,-,CASSQQTGITDTQYF
TRBV3-1/TRBV3-2,TRBJ2-1,-,CASSRLRAGGHNEQFF
TRBV4-3,TRBJ1-5,-,CASSRTTVSNQPQHF
TRBV4-1,TRBJ2-7,-,CASSQGQGRPYEQYF
TRBV7-9,TRBJ2-3,-,CASSRGTDTQYF
TRBV18,TRBJ2-7,-,CASSPSTGQDEQYF
TRBV6-1,TRBJ1-2,-,CASSEGTVNYGYTF
TRBV6-1,TRBJ1-1,-,CASSVADRENTEAFF
TRBV19,TRBJ2-1,few,CASTRLAGASYNEQFF
TRBV6-2/TRBV6-3,TRBJ2-2,-,CASSEISGRALTGELFF
TRBV7-9,TRBJ2-2,-,CASSLIRDYTGELFF
TRBV10-1,TRBJ2-1,-,CASSVWLAGVGCNEQFF
TRBV6-5,TRBJ1-2,-,CASSPTKQGARGYTF
TRBV18,TRBJ2-1,once,CASSPPVTSRNEQFF
TRBV7-2,TRBJ2-7,-,CASSLDPGTGKYEQYF